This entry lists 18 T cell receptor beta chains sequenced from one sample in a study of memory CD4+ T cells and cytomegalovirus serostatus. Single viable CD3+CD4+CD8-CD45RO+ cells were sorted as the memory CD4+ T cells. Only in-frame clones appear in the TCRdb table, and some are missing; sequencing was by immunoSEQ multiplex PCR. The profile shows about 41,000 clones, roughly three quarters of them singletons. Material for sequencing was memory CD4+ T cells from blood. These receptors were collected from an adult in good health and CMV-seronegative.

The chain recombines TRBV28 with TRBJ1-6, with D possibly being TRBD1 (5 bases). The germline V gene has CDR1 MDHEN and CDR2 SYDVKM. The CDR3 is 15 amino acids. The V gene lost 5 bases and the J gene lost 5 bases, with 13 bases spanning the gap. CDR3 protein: CASSAPGTDNSPLHF. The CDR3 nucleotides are TGTGCCAGCAGTGCTCCCGGGACGGATAATTCACCCCTCCACTTT.

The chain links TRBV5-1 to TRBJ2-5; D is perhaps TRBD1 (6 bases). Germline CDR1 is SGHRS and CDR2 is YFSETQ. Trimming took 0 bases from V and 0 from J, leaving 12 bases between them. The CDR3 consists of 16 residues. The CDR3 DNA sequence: TGCGCCAGCAGCTTGGCCGGGACACAGTACCAAGAGACCCAGTACTTC. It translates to CASSLAGTQYQETQYF.

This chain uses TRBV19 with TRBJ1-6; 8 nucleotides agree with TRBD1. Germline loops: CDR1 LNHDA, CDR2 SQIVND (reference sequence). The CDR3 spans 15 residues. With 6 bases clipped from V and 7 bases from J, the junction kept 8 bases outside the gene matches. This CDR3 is CASSHTGQANSPLHF. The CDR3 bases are TGTGCCAGTAGCCACACGGGACAGGCCAATTCACCCCTCCACTTT.

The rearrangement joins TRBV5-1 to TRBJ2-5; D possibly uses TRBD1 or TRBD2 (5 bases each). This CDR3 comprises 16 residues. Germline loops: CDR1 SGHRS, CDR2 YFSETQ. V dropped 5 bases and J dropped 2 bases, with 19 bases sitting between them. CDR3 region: CASRAGASSQQETQYF. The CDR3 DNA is TGCGCCAGCAGGGCTGGGGCTAGCTCCCAGCAAGAGACCCAGTACTTC.

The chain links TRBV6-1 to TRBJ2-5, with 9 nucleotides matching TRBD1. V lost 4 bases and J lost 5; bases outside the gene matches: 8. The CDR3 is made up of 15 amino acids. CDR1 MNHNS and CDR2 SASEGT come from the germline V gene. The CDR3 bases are TGTGCCAGCAGTGCCGCCGGGACAGGGATGGAGACCCAGTACTTC. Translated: CASSAAGTGMETQYF.

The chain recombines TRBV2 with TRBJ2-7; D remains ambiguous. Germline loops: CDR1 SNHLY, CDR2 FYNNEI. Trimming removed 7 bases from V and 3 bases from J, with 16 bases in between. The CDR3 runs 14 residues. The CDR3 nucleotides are TGTGCCAGCAACCGGAGACCCGAGGACTACGAGCAGTACTTC. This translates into CASNRRPEDYEQYF.

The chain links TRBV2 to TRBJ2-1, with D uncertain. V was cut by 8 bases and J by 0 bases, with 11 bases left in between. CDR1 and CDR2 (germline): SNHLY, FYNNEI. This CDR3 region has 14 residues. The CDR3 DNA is TGTGCCAGCCAATCTAGGAGCTCCTACAATGAGCAGTTCTTC. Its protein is CASQSRSSYNEQFF.

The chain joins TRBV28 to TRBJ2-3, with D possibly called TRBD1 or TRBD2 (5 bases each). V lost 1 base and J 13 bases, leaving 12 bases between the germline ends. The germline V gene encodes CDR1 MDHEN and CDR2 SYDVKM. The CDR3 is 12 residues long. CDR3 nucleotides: TGTGCCAGCAGTTTATTAGGAGAGGGGAAGTATTTT. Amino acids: CASSLLGEGKYF.

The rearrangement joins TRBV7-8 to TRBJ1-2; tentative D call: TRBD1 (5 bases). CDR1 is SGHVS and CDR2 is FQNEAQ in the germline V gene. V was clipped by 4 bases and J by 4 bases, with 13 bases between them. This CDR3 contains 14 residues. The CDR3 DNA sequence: TGTGCCAGCAGCTGGGGGACGGTTTCCTATGGCTACACCTTC. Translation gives CASSWGTVSYGYTF.

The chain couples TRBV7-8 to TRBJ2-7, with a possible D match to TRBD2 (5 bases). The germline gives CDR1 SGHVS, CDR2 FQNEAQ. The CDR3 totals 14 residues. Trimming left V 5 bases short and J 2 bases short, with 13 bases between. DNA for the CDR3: TGTGCCAGCAGCGCCAACCGGGATACCTACGAGCAGTACTTC. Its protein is CASSANRDTYEQYF. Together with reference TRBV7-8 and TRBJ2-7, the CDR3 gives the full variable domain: GAGVSQSPRYKVAKRGQDVALRCDPISGHVSLFWYQQALGQGPEFLTYFQNEAQLDKSGLPSDRFFAERPEGSVSTLKIQRTQQEDSAVYLCASSANRDTYEQYFGPGTRLTVT.

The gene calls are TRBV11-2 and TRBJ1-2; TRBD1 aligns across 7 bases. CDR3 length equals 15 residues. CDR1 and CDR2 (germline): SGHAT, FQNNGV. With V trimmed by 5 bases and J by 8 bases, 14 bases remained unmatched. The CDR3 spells CASSLTGSRGGGYTF. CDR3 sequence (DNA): TGTGCCAGCAGCCTAACCGGGAGCCGAGGGGGCGGCTACACCTTC.

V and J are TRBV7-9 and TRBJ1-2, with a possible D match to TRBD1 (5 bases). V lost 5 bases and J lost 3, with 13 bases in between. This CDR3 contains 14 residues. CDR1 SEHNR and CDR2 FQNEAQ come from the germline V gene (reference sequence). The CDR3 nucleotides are TGTGCCAGCAGCCACCCCGGGACCCACTATGGCTACACCTTC. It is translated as CASSHPGTHYGYTF.

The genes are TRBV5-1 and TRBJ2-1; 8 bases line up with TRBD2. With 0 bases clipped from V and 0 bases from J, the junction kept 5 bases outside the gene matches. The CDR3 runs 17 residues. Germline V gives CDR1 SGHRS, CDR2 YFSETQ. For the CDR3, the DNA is TGCGCCAGCAGCTTGGACGGGGGGGGCGGCTCCTACAATGAGCAGTTCTTC. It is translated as CASSLDGGGGSYNEQFF.

Here the CDR3 reads CASRAGGGEQFF. In DNA, the CDR3 is TGTGCCAGCAGGGCCGGGGGGGGTGAGCAGTTCTTC. V usage is TRBV11-2 and J usage is TRBJ2-1, with 8 bases identical to TRBD2. Germline lookup yields CDR1 SGHAT and CDR2 FQNNGV. The trim removed 6 bases at V and 9 bases at J, leaving 4 bases unmatched. This CDR3 comprises 12 residues. The variable domain in full, with the rest retrieved from reference TRBV11-2 and TRBJ2-1, is EAGVAQSPRYKIIEKRQSVAFWCNPISGHATLYWYQQILGQGPKLLIQFQNNGVVDDSQLPKDRFSAERLKGVDSTLKIQPAKLEDSAVYLCASRAGGGEQFFGPGTRLTVL.

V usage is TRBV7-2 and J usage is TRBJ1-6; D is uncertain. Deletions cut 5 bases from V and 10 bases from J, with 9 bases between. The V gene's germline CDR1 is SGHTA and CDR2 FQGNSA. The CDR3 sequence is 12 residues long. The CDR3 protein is CASSRDKSPLHF. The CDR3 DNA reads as TGTGCCAGCAGCCGCGACAAGTCACCCCTCCACTTT.

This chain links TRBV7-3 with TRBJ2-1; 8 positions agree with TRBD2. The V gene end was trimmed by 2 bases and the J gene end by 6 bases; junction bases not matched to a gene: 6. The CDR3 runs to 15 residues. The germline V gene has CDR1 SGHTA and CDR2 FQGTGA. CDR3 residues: CASSLVAGSPNEQFF. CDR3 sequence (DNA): TGTGCCAGCAGCTTAGTAGCGGGGTCACCCAATGAGCAGTTCTTC.

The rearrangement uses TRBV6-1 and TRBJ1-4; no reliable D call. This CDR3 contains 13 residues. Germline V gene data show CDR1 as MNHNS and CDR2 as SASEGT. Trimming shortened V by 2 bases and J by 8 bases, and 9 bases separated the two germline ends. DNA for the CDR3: TGTGCCAGCAGTGAACGGACCCTAGAAAAACTGTTTTTT. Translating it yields CASSERTLEKLFF.

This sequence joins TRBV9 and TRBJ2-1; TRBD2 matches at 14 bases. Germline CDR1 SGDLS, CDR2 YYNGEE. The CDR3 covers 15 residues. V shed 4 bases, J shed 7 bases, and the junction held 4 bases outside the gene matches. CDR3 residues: CASSRTSGGFNEQFF. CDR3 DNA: TGTGCCAGCAGCCGGACTAGCGGGGGGTTTAATGAGCAGTTCTTC.